The TCR beta chain described here comes from a study of CD8+CD57+ T cells in acquired aplastic anemia. By flow cytometry, patients selected for sequencing had shown an expansion of CD8+CD57+ cells. Diagnosis of severe acquired aplastic anemia applied to all patients. In this sample, this clonotype turned up a few times. The template for TCR beta VDJ and CDR3 sequence profiling was genomic DNA. Each CDR3 protein is one row after TCRdb ran MiXCR on the reads. The sample lists 450,000 to 550,000 distinct CDR3 sequences, more than 25% occurring once. Sequencing was carried out using sorted CD4+, CD8+, or CD8+CD57+ T cells (not recorded which) from PBMCs. This clonotype originated in a human donor with aplastic anemia.

For the CDR3, the DNA is TGTGCCAGCAGCGTCATAACGAACACCGGGGAGCTGTTTTTT. This encodes CASSVITNTGELFF. This rearrangement joins TRBV9 to TRBJ2-2; D gene ambiguous. Germline lookup yields CDR1 SGDLS and CDR2 YYNGEE. With 2 bases removed from V and 0 bases from J, the gap between germline ends came to 5 bases. The CDR3 spans 14 residues.